This record concerns one TCR beta chain sequence. Antigen: not known. This CDR3 is 14 amino acids long. Germline CDR1 MNHEY, CDR2 SVGAGI. V dropped 6 bases and J dropped 4; count of bases not matched to a gene: 6. The data were obtained in a study of T cell responses to AZD1222 COVID-19 vaccine. In the study overall: Second-dose intervals near 4 or 12 weeks were combined. Points from the study as a whole: White British donors predominated, females outnumbered males, and clonal diversity was possibly underestimated. Only a handful of AZD1222 recipients, more than five in all, had baseline seropositivity.

Data came from immunoSEQ multiplex PCR; TCRdb stores just in-frame clones and leaves some out. The sample shows about 35,000 clones, 80% to 90% of them seen only once. The specimen comprised peripheral blood, sampled on day 0 of AZD1222 vaccination. The rearrangement links TRBV6-5 to TRBJ1-2; TRBD1 matches at 9 bases. This receptor was obtained from an adult in good health. In DNA, the CDR3 is TGTGCCAGCAGACTGACAGGGGGGGGCTATGGCTACACCTTC. Protein: CASRLTGGGYGYTF.